Shown below are 18 T cell receptor beta chains from a single sample sequenced in a study of T cell changes during pregnancy in multiple sclerosis. Profiling relied on immunoSEQ multiplex PCR, and the TCRdb table lists in-frame clones only, not all of them. The sample shows 45,000 or so clones, about 90% of them seen only once. The sample in question was peripheral blood, obtained in the first trimester of pregnancy. These receptor sequences come from a female donor with multiple sclerosis, enrolled in a pregnancy study.

The rearrangement joins TRBV28 to TRBJ2-5; a possible D gene is TRBD1 (5 bases). Germline CDR1 reads MDHEN; CDR2 reads SYDVKM. This CDR3 region has 13 residues. The V end lost 2 bases, the J end lost 5 bases, and 9 bases lay between the germline ends. The CDR3 DNA sequence: TGTGCCAGCAGTTTACGCAGGGATGAGACCCAGTACTTC. Amino acid sequence: CASSLRRDETQYF.

This chain uses TRBV2 with TRBJ1-2; D perhaps matches TRBD1 (6 bases). Germline loops: CDR1 SNHLY, CDR2 FYNNEI. The CDR3 spans 13 residues. V was pared by 11 bases and J by 5 bases, with 18 bases between. CDR3 nucleotide sequence: TGTGCCGGATCAGGGGTGTCGGAGTATGGCTACACCTTC. It specifies CAGSGVSEYGYTF.

This sequence joins TRBV4-3 and TRBJ2-3; D not resolved. Germline V gene data show CDR1 as LGHNA and CDR2 as YSLEER. Deletions cut 3 bases from V and 3 bases from J, with 7 bases between. The CDR3 has 13 residues. CDR3 nucleotide sequence: TGCGCCAGCAGCCATAGTGCGACAGATACGCAGTATTTT. As protein: CASSHSATDTQYF.

The chain links TRBV29-1 to TRBJ1-2, with 7 bases that match TRBD1. The ends lost 7 bases at V and 4 bases at J; junction bases unmatched: 12. Germline CDR1 SQVTM, CDR2 ANQGSEA. The CDR3 extends over 14 amino acids. In nucleotides, the CDR3 is TGCAGCGGGGGAAGACAGGGACAGCTCTATGGCTACACCTTC. Translated, it gives CSGGRQGQLYGYTF.

V usage is TRBV7-8 and J usage is TRBJ1-1; unclear D gene. Germline V gene sequence: CDR1 SGHVS, CDR2 FQNEAQ. There are 14 residues in the CDR3. V lost 2 bases to trimming and J lost 1 base, with 8 bases between them. DNA of the CDR3: TGTGCCAGCAGCTTAAGACAACAGAACACTGAAGCTTTCTTT. Protein product: CASSLRQQNTEAFF.

The chain has TRBV6-1 and TRBJ2-3, with unresolved D. The germline V and J ends were trimmed by 2 bases and 2 bases, with 14 bases remaining between them. Germline V gene lookup returns CDR1 MNHNS and CDR2 SASEGT. This CDR3 comprises 16 residues. The CDR3 nucleotides are TGTGCCAGCAGTGAATTTGGTTACATCCCCACAGATACGCAGTATTTT. Amino acids: CASSEFGYIPTDTQYF.

V usage is TRBV7-9 and J usage is TRBJ2-1; weak D call: TRBD2 (5 bases). The CDR3 is made up of 12 amino acids. V lost 5 bases and J lost 11, with 13 bases in between. The germline CDR1 and CDR2 sequences are SEHNR and FQNEAQ (reference sequence). CDR3 nucleotide sequence: TGTGCCAGCAGCGCCCTCCCGGGAAAGCAGTTCTTC. It codes for CASSALPGKQFF.

The genes are TRBV5-1 and TRBJ2-7, with TRBD2 identical over 8 bases. The junction had 3 bases not matched to a gene; V was cut back by 2 bases and J by 2 bases. The CDR3 runs 14 residues. The V gene's germline CDR1 is SGHRS and CDR2 YFSETQ. DNA of the CDR3: TGCGCCAGCAGCTTAGCGGGGGACCCCTACGAGCAGTACTTC. This sequence encodes CASSLAGDPYEQYF.

V usage is TRBV7-9 and J usage is TRBJ2-7; no clear D. The V and J ends lost 5 bases and 6 bases respectively, with 11 bases between them. Per germline, CDR1 SEHNR and CDR2 FQNEAQ (reference sequence). The CDR3 spans 12 residues. The chain's CDR3 is CASSPRPGEQYF. CDR3 nucleotide sequence: TGTGCCAGCAGCCCCCGCCCGGGCGAGCAGTACTTC. Full variable domain (remainder filled in from reference TRBV7-9 and TRBJ2-7): DTGVSQNPRHKITKRGQNVTFRCDPISEHNRLYWYRQTLGQGPEFLTYFQNEAQLEKSRLLSDRFSAERPKGSFSTLEIQRTEQGDSAMYLCASSPRPGEQYFGPGTRLTVT.

The chain has TRBV5-1 and TRBJ1-1, with TRBD1 identical over 7 bases. With 0 bases clipped from V and 5 bases from J, the junction kept 4 bases outside the gene matches. The CDR3 consists of 14 residues. Looked up from germline, CDR1 is SGHRS and CDR2 is YFSETQ. The CDR3: CASSLVTGWTEAFF. For the CDR3, the DNA is TGCGCCAGCAGCTTGGTGACAGGGTGGACTGAAGCTTTCTTT.

This clone was seen a few times. The chain joins TRBV19 to TRBJ2-7; TRBD1 agrees at 8 bases. CDR1 is LNHDA and CDR2 is SQIVND in the germline V gene (reference sequence). The junction had 5 bases not matched to a gene; V was cut back by 6 bases and J by 4 bases. CDR3 length equals 13 residues. DNA for the CDR3: TGTGCCAGTAGCGACGGACAGGGATACGAGCAGTACTTC. Translated, it gives CASSDGQGYEQYF.

The rearrangement joins TRBV5-6 to TRBJ2-5, with 13 bases fitting TRBD2. The CDR3 is 15 residues long. The V gene's germline CDR1 is SGHDT and CDR2 YYEEEE. V lost 4 bases to trimming and J lost 3 bases; unmatched junction nucleotides: 3. The CDR3 DNA follows: TGTGCCAGCAGCCCTGGACTAGCGGGGGAAGAGACCCAGTACTTC. It translates to CASSPGLAGEETQYF.

The V gene is TRBV5-1, the J gene TRBJ1-2, with D possibly being TRBD1 (5 bases). Germline CDR1 SGHRS, CDR2 YFSETQ. Trimming took 4 bases from V and 6 from J, leaving 13 bases between them. This CDR3 spans 13 amino acids. The CDR3 DNA reads as TGCGCCAGCAGCAATACAGGTACGGATGGCTACACCTTC. Residues: CASSNTGTDGYTF.

The chain has TRBV19 and TRBJ1-1, with D perhaps matching TRBD1 (5 bases). Trimming stripped 5 bases from V and 9 bases from J, with 19 bases between. Per the germline V gene, CDR1 is LNHDA and CDR2 is SQIVND (reference sequence). The CDR3 sequence is 14 residues long. The CDR3 region is CASSPPGGEYQAFF. The CDR3 DNA reads as TGTGCCAGTAGTCCCCCGGGGGGGGAGTACCAAGCTTTCTTT.

The chain couples TRBV2 to TRBJ2-5, with TRBD2 matching 16 bases. Looked up from germline, CDR1 is SNHLY and CDR2 is FYNNEI. The CDR3 is made up of 17 amino acids. With 5 bases clipped from V and 4 bases from J, the junction kept 7 bases outside the gene matches. The CDR3, as DNA: TGTGCCAGCAGTACGGGACTAGCGGGGGGGCCGGGAGAGACCCAGTACTTC. This sequence encodes CASSTGLAGGPGETQYF.

V and J are TRBV5-1 and TRBJ2-2; the D is unclear. Trimming shortened V by 5 bases and J by 1 base, and 9 bases separated the two germline ends. Germline V lookup: CDR1 SGHRS, CDR2 YFSETQ. The CDR3 has 14 amino acids. CDR3 protein: CASSETGNTGELFF. CDR3 in DNA: TGCGCCAGCAGTGAGACTGGGAACACCGGGGAGCTGTTTTTT.

V usage is TRBV5-1 and J usage is TRBJ1-5; no definite D call. CDR3 length equals 14 residues. Deletions cut 0 bases from V and 5 bases from J, with 9 bases between. Looked up from germline, CDR1 is SGHRS and CDR2 is YFSETQ. CDR3 coding DNA: TGCGCCAGCAGCTTGGAACACCCTGATCAGCCCCAGCATTTT. Amino acids: CASSLEHPDQPQHF.

The chain joins TRBV29-1 to TRBJ2-1; TRBD2 is a possible D gene (5 bases). The germline V gene has CDR1 SQVTM and CDR2 ANQGSEA. V lost 6 bases and J 7 bases, leaving 13 bases between the germline ends. The CDR3 is 12 amino acids. The CDR3 spells CSVQRSGNEQFF. CDR3 coding DNA: TGCAGCGTCCAGCGGTCGGGGAATGAGCAGTTCTTC.